This TCR beta chain is drawn from a study of blood T cell repertoires in COVID-19. Study-level information: The origin of the acute and convalescent COVID-19 samples was the United States, Italy and Spain. Nucleic acid was either cDNA or gDNA, and it came from T cells, B-cell-depleted T cells, or PBMCs.

Original processing methods: Amplified reference gene primers provided the basis for estimating nucleated cell counts. Profiled with immunoSEQ multiplex PCR; TCRdb holds only in-frame clones, not every one. V and J calls and clone size are as listed in that table; D and trimming were resolved from the DNA. Of approximately 97,000 clones listed, 75% to 95% are singletons. Germline loops: CDR1 GTSNPN, CDR2 SVGIG (reference sequence). Trimming cost V 5 bases and J 3 bases; bases outside gene matches: 4. The length of the CDR3 is 14 residues. V and J are TRBV30 and TRBJ2-1; TRBD2 matches at 10 bases. Input material: peripheral blood. The source is a man between 60 and 75 years old with acute or convalescent COVID-19. The CDR3: CAWSSGGHYNEQFF. In DNA form, the CDR3 reads TGTGCCTGGTCTAGCGGGGGCCACTACAATGAGCAGTTCTTC.